This T cell receptor (beta chain) was sequenced for a study of blood T cells in healthy people across ages. The ends were cut back, 2 bases at V and 10 bases at J, with 9 bases in the middle. From germline, CDR1 is SEHNR and CDR2 FQNEAQ (reference sequence). The CDR3 has 12 amino acids. Primed by a sample-barcoded 5' primer and a J-beta primer mix, a second PCR proceeded for roughly 6 to 12 cycles. TCRdb re-called the 5' RACE reads through MiXCR, storing one row per CDR3 protein. The repertoire has 1.5 million to 2 million distinct CDR3 sequences, 40% to 55% of them found once; the top ten carry roughly 2.1%.

The V and J genes are TRBV7-9 and TRBJ2-1; D is uncertain. Sample: blood. This receptor was identified in a woman between 40 and 50 years old in good health. The CDR3 loop reads CASSLKATEQFF. In DNA, the CDR3 is TGTGCCAGCAGCTTAAAAGCGACCGAGCAGTTCTTC.